This TCR beta chain was found in a study of chemoradiotherapy in HPV16-positive cancers. General study results and limits: The functional HPV-specific definition rests on just two HPV16-positive patients.

Per germline, CDR1 LNHDA and CDR2 SQIVND (reference sequence). The V end was cut by 7 bases, the J end by 7 bases, with 11 bases between. CDR3 length: 13 residues. Clones were sequenced by immunoSEQ multiplex PCR, and TCRdb holds only the in-frame ones, with some missing. This table holds 5,900 or so clones, roughly 80% found once. Concerning this clone: The antigen remains unidentified.

This TCR derives from a human donor with HPV-associated anogenital cancer. The rearrangement joins TRBV19 to TRBJ1-6; D not certain. Sample: tumor tissue, taken from a patient who underwent chemoradiotherapy. CDR3 sequence: CASTHLGNSPLHF. The CDR3 DNA is TGTGCCAGTACCCACCTGGGGAATTCACCCCTCCACTTT.